The TCR beta chain described here comes from a study of blood T cell repertoires in COVID-19 (dated by TCRdb to 2018 to 2020). About the study as a whole: Collaborator samples came from the United States, Italy and Spain and covered acute and convalescent phases of COVID-19. The samples were drawn from the first 160 participants of the ongoing ImmuneRACE study and from 1,200 or so subjects provided by 6 global collaborators. Deeply sampled blood TCRbeta repertoires from subjects exposed to, actively infected with, or recovered from COVID-19 were included in the dataset. The repertoires were released in a freely available public database intended as a resource for research on the immune response to SARS-CoV-2. Where HLA class I and class II types were available, the types were taken from metadata supplied by the sample provider, not from assay-based typing. Sample metadata almost always included a de-identified subject ID, COVID-19 status, age in years and sex. The material from the prospective study consisted of cDNA or gDNA derived from T cells, B-cell-depleted T cells, or PBMCs.

Results and caveats for the whole study, not just this receptor: The quantity of clinical and demographic metadata differed by source and by participant and was supplied without curation.

The immunoSEQ Assay, a bias-controlled multiplex PCR, was used to amplify TCRbeta CDR3 regions from genomic DNA. Turning to the authors' computational methods: The number of nucleated cells in each sample was estimated by amplification of reference gene primers within the assay. To quantify the absolute abundance of each unique TCRbeta CDR3 rearrangement, sequence reads were collapsed and filtered. Productive Simpson clonality was computed per sample as the square root of Simpson's diversity index over productive rearrangements. Entries here come from immuneACCESS through TCRdb and include only in-frame sequences with V and J called. Some clones fail to appear in such tables; in the studies checked, an unresolved V gene covers under half of the shortfall, and the cause of the remainder is unknown. That table supplies the V and J calls and clone size; D and trimming were determined from the DNA. A total of over 95,000 clones appear in this sample, around nine tenths of them only once. The leading ten clones occupy over 15% of the sample.

Each collaborating institution followed its own protocols to collect whole blood in K2EDTA tubes. For TCRbeta analysis, collaborators shipped samples in one of three forms: frozen whole blood, isolated PBMCs, or DNA extracted from either of those sample types. The junction shows trimming of 1 base on V and 4 bases on J, plus 9 bases between the germline ends. The CDR1 and CDR2 encoded by the germline V gene (reference sequence) are LNHDA and SQIVND. From the cysteine up to the phenylalanine, the CDR3 has a length of 14 residues. Of the read, only the CDR3 DNA is kept; its 42 bases are in frame from base 1. Points on this clone: This receptor's antigen is unknown. Base qualities are not provided; no much larger clone lies one nucleotide away.

The chain uses TRBV19 and TRBJ2-3, with a weak D call of TRBD2 (6 bases match). Material: peripheral blood. This receptor was taken from a human donor with acute or convalescent COVID-19. The donor label of this sample is uncertain. The CDR3 has the sequence CASSIVASADTQYF. The base sequence is TGTGCCAGTAGTATAGTGGCTAGCGCAGATACGCAGTATTTT.